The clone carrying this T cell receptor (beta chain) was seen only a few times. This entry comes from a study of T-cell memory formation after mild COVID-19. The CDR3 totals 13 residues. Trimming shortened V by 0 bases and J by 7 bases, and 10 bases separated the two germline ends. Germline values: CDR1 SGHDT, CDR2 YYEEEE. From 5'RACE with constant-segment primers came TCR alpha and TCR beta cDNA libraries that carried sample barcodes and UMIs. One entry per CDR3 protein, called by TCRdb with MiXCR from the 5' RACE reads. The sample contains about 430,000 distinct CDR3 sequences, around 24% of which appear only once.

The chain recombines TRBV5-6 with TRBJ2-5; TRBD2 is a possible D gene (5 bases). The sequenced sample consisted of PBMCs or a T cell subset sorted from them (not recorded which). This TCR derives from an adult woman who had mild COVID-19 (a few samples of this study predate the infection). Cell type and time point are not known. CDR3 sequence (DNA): TGTGCCAGCAGCTTGGAACTAGGATGGACCCAGTACTTC. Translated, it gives CASSLELGWTQYF. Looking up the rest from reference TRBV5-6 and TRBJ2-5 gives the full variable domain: DAGVTQSPTHLIKTRGQQVTLRCSPKSGHDTVSWYQQALGQGPQFIFQYYEEEERQRGNFPDRFSGHQFPNYSSELNVNALLLGDSALYLCASSLELGWTQYFGPGTRLLVL.